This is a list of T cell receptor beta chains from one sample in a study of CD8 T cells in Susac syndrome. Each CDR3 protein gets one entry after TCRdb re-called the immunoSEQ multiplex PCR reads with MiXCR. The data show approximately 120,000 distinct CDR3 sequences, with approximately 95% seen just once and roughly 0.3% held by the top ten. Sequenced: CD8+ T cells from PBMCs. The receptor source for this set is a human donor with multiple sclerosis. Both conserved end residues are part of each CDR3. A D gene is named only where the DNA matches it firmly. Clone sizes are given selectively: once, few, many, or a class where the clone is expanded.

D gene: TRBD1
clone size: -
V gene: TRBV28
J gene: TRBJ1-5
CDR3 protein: CASSVQGTGSHQPQHF
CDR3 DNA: TGTGCCAGCAGTGTGCAAGGGACAGGGAGTCACCAGCCCCAGCATTTT

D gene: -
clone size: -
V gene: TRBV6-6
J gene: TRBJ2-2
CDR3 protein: CASILGGNTGELFF
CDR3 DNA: TGTGCCAGCATCCTTGGGGGCAACACCGGGGAGCTGTTTTTT

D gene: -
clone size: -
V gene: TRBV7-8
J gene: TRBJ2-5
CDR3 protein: CASSLARGLSKETQYF
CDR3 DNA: TGTGCCAGCAGCTTAGCTAGGGGCCTATCGAAAGAGACCCAGTACTTC

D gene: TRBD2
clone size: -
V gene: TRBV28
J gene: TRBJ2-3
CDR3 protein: CASSSGLPVADTQYF
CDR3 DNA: TGTGCCAGCAGCTCGGGACTACCTGTCGCAGATACGCAGTATTTT

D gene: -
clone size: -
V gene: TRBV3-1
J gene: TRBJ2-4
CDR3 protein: CASSQDRKGERGGFQYF
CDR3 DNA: TGTGCCAGCAGCCAAGATCGGAAGGGGGAGAGGGGGGGATTTCAGTACTTC

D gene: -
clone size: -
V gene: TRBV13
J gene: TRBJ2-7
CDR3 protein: CASSQDSPQQYF
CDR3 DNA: TGTGCCAGCAGCCAGGACAGCCCACAGCAGTACTTC

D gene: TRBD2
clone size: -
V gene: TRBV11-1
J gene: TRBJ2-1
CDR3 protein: CASSQTPGTSGWGTYNEQFF
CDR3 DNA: TGTGCCAGCAGCCAGACCCCCGGGACTAGCGGGTGGGGGACCTACAATGAGCAGTTCTTC

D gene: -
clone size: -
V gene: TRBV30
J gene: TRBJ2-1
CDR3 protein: CAWSGVGNEQFF
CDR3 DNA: TGTGCCTGGAGTGGGGTGGGCAATGAGCAGTTCTTC

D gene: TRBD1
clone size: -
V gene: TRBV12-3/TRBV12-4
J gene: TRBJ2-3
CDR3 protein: CASGTGPGDTQYF
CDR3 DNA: TGTGCCAGCGGGACAGGTCCCGGTGATACGCAGTATTTT

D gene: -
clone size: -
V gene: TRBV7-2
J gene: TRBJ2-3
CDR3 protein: CASSFCTGCSDTQYF
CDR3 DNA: TGTGCCAGCAGCTTCTGTACAGGGTGTTCAGATACGCAGTATTTT

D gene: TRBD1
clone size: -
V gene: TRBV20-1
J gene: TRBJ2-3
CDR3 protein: CSAPGQGEDTQYF
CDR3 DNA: TGCAGTGCTCCGGGACAGGGCGAAGATACGCAGTATTTT

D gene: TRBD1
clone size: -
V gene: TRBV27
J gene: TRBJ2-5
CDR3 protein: CASSFGDRELGETQYF
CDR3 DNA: TGTGCCAGCAGTTTTGGGGACAGGGAGCTGGGGGAGACCCAGTACTTC

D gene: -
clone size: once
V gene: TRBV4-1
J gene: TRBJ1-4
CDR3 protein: CASSQEQKDEKLFF
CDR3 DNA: TGCGCCAGCAGCCAAGAGCAGAAGGACGAAAAACTGTTTTTT

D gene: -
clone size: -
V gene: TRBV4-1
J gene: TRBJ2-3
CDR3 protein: CASSQDPGAGADTQYF
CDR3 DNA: TGCGCCAGCAGCCAAGATCCGGGGGCCGGCGCAGATACGCAGTATTTT

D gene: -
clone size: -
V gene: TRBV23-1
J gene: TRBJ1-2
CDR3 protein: CASSIKLHARNNYGYTF
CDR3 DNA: TGCGCCAGCAGCATCAAGCTTCATGCTAGGAATAACTATGGCTACACCTTC

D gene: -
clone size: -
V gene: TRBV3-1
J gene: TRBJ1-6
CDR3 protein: CASSQEPGRWNSPLHF
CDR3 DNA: TGTGCCAGCAGCCAAGAGCCCGGGCGGTGGAATTCACCCCTCCACTTT

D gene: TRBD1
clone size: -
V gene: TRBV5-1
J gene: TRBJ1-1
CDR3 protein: CASSGDRNTEAFF
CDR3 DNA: TGCGCCAGCAGCGGGGACAGGAACACTGAAGCTTTCTTT

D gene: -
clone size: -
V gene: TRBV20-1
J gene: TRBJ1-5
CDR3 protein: CSARDLGWRNQPQHF
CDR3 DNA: TGCAGTGCTAGAGATCTCGGGTGGCGCAATCAGCCCCAGCATTTT

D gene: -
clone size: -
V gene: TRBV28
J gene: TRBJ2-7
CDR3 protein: CASMGSRSYEQYF
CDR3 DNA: TGTGCCAGCATGGGTTCCCGTTCCTACGAGCAGTACTTC

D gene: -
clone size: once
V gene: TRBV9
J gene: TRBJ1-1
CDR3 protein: CASSTLTGNTEAFF
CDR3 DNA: TGTGCCAGCAGCACCCTAACAGGTAACACTGAAGCTTTCTTT

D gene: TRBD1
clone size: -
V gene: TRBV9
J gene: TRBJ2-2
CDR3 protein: CASSAKGGGNTGELFF
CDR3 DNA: TGTGCCAGCAGCGCGAAAGGGGGCGGGAACACCGGGGAGCTGTTTTTT

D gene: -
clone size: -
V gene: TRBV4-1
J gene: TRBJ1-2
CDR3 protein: CASSSGVVGYYGYTF
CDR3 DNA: TGCGCCAGCAGCTCCGGGGTGGTGGGCTACTATGGCTACACCTTC

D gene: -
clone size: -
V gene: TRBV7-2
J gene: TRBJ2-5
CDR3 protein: CASSRFGHQETQYF
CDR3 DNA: TGTGCCAGCAGCCGATTCGGGCACCAAGAGACCCAGTACTTC